The 11 T cell receptor beta chains listed next were all sequenced from one sample in a study of blood T cell repertoires in COVID-19. Produced via immunoSEQ multiplex PCR; TCRdb's table is partial and in-frame only. In the table there are 120,000 or so clones, around 89% of which are singletons. The specimen sequenced was peripheral blood. The origin of the receptors is an older woman with COVID-19, enrolled during active disease.

This clone was seen a single time. This chain joins TRBV7-8 and TRBJ1-2; 7 bases are shared with TRBD1. The CDR3 contains 14 residues. Germline CDR1 is SGHVS and CDR2 is FQNEAQ. With 4 bases clipped from V and 0 bases from J, the junction kept 2 bases outside the gene matches. CDR3 sequence (DNA): TGTGCCAGCAGCTATGGGACAGCTAACTATGGCTACACCTTC. This gives the protein CASSYGTANYGYTF.

The J gene is TRBJ1-4, the V gene TRBV5-1; tentative D call: TRBD1 (5 bases). The CDR3 runs 15 residues. The ends were cut back, 4 bases at V and 5 bases at J, with 15 bases in the middle. Germline loops: CDR1 SGHRS, CDR2 YFSETQ. The CDR3 reads CASSDQGSENEKLFF. CDR3 nucleotide sequence: TGCGCCAGCAGCGACCAGGGATCGGAAAATGAAAAACTGTTTTTT.

The chain is built from TRBV13 and TRBJ1-1; D not resolved. Per germline, CDR1 PRHDT and CDR2 FYEKMQ (reference sequence). Between the trimmed V and J ends, which lost 0 bases and 7 bases, there was a span of 12 bases. This CDR3 comprises 14 residues. CDR3 coding DNA: TGTGCCAGCAGCTTAGGAGGTAGCGGGCATGAAGCTTTCTTT. Translation gives CASSLGGSGHEAFF.

This clone was picked up a small number of times. The chain uses TRBV10-3 and TRBJ2-4; D may be TRBD1 (6 bases). CDR3 size: 12 residues. In germline, CDR1 is ENHRY, CDR2 SYGVKD. Deletions cut 6 bases from V and 8 bases from J, with 11 bases between. The CDR3 spells CAISLGGDIQYF. CDR3 DNA: TGTGCCATCAGCCTAGGGGGAGACATTCAGTACTTC.

The rearrangement links TRBV19 to TRBJ1-3; 8 bases line up with TRBD1. Germline values: CDR1 LNHDA, CDR2 SQIVND (reference sequence). J was trimmed by 4 bases and V by 6 bases; bases with no gene match: 5. The CDR3 consists of 14 residues. The CDR3 coding sequence is TGTGCCAGTAGGGACAGGGCTGGAGGAAACACCATATATTTT. Protein sequence: CASRDRAGGNTIYF.

In this sample, this clone turned up a few times. This chain uses TRBV19 with TRBJ2-2, with 8 bases aligning to TRBD2. This CDR3 region has 18 residues. V shed 1 base, J shed 0 bases, and the junction held 7 bases outside the gene matches. The germline V gene has CDR1 LNHDA and CDR2 SQIVND (reference sequence). CDR3 DNA: TGTGCCAGTAGTATAGGCCGAGCGGGGGCTTCGAACACCGGGGAGCTGTTTTTT. Amino acid sequence: CASSIGRAGASNTGELFF.

V usage is TRBV10-3 and J usage is TRBJ2-1, with 10 bases that match TRBD2. There are 14 residues in the CDR3. V was pared by 4 bases and J by 9 bases, with 6 bases of the junction left unmatched. The germline gives CDR1 ENHRY, CDR2 SYGVKD. The CDR3 DNA is TGTGCCATCAGTGCGGCAGCGGGGGGGCTTGAGCAGTTCTTC. This codes for CAISAAAGGLEQFF.

This clone was counted a few times. The CDR3 reads CASSLGRLNTEAFF. The CDR3 DNA reads TGTGCCAGCAGCTTAGGGCGGCTGAACACTGAAGCTTTCTTT. V is TRBV7-9 and J is TRBJ1-1; D gene unclear. Germline values: CDR1 SEHNR, CDR2 FQNEAQ (reference sequence). The V gene lost 1 base and the J gene lost 0 bases, with 6 bases spanning the gap. The CDR3 length is 14 residues.

In its sample, this clone was seen once. The chain is built from TRBV5-1 and TRBJ2-7; TRBD2 matches 8 bases. V lost 4 bases and J lost 0; bases outside the gene matches: 12. This CDR3 is 17 amino acids long. Germline values: CDR1 SGHRS, CDR2 YFSETQ. The CDR3 loop reads CASSLTHGTSISYEQYF. DNA of the CDR3: TGCGCCAGCAGCCTGACCCACGGGACTAGTATCTCCTACGAGCAGTACTTC.

The rearrangement links TRBV3-1 (or the pseudogene TRBV3-2) to TRBJ2-2; the match to TRBD2 covers 7 bases. V gave up 4 bases and J gave up 7 bases; unmatched junction bases: 9. The germline CDR1 and CDR2 sequences are LGHDT and YNNKEL (reference sequence). The CDR3 runs to 15 residues. The CDR3 loop is CASSPTWGGGGELFF. The CDR3 coding sequence is TGTGCCAGCAGCCCTACGTGGGGGGGAGGCGGGGAGCTGTTTTTT.

The V and J genes are TRBV7-3 and TRBJ1-1; no clear D. V was cut by 1 base and J by 1 base, with 7 bases left in between. Germline V gene sequence: CDR1 SGHTA, CDR2 FQGTGA. This CDR3 is 14 amino acids long. The CDR3 loop reads CASSLSSQNTEAFF. Written as DNA, the CDR3 is TGTGCCAGCAGCTTAAGCTCACAGAACACTGAAGCTTTCTTT.